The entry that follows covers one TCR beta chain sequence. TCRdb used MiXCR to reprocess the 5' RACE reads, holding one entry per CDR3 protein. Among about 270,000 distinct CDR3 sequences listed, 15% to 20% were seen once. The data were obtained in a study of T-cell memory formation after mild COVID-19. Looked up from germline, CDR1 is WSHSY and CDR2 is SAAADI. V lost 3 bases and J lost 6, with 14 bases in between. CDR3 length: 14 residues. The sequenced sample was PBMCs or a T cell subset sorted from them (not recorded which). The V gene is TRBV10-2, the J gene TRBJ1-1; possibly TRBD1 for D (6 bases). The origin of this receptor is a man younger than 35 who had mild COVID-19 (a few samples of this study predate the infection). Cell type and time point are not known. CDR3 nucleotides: TGCGCCAGCAGTGATCGGGGGGCAAGGGCTGAAGCTTTCTTT. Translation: CASSDRGARAEAFF.